This entry features one TCR gamma chain sequence. Its specificity is unknown. The CDR3 extends over 12 amino acids. Losses at the gene ends were 8 bases for V and 3 bases for J; bases not matched to a gene: 5. This specimen comes from a study of human gamma delta and Vdelta1 T cells. TCRdb reanalyzed the PCR reads using CATT. This table holds 3,900 or so gamma-chain clones, 16% found once. Whole-study findings and limits: Delta One T cells were reportedly polyclonal and broadly cytotoxic against acute myeloid leukemia.

The specimen was Vdelta1 gamma-delta T cells from blood grown in culture (DOT cells). The chain is built from TRGV10 and TRGJ1 or TRGJ2. TRGV10 is known as an ORF, though its function is uncertain. This TCR was sampled from a human donor in good health. The CDR3 coding sequence is TGTGCTGCGTGGGCCCCTTATTATAAGAAACTCTTT. It yields the protein CAAWAPYYKKLF.